The 21 T cell receptor beta chains given below trace back to one sample, sequenced in a study of glioma-infiltrating T cells (dated by TCRdb to about 2016). Sequencing was carried out with an Illumina MiSeq. TCR alpha and beta CDR3 regions were amplified with the iRepertoire nested amplicon-rescue multiplex PCR (arm-PCR) platform from RNA. The raw public reads went through TCRdb reprocessing: fastp at Q25, MiXCR clone calling, in-frame beta chains kept. Entries that share a CDR3 protein sequence are merged under the most common genes and DNA. The sample table records about 130,000 distinct CDR3 sequences; roughly 24% of these occur just once. The leading ten clones occupy 13% to 15% of the sample. The sample was glioma tissue, nonneoplastic brain tissue, or PBMCs (not recorded which). These receptors all come from a human donor with low-grade glioma or glioblastoma, undergoing nonglioma brain surgery, or in good health (not recorded which).

This clonotype was detected ten times or more. V usage is TRBV29-1 and J usage is TRBJ2-5; 9 bases line up with TRBD2. The J segment lost 0 bases and the V segment lost 3 bases, leaving 2 bases of the junction unmatched. Germline V lookup: CDR1 SQVTM, CDR2 ANQGSEA. The CDR3 consists of 14 residues. The CDR3 here is CSVELAGYQETQYF. The DNA of the CDR3 is TGCAGCGTTGAGCTAGCGGGATACCAAGAGACCCAGTACTTC.

Regarding this clonotype: Possible read error: a much larger clone is one base away. This is likely a read error, given that the CDR3 carries no conserved phenylalanine or tryptophan at its end. The chain uses TRBV12-3 or TRBV12-4 and TRBJ2-5; TRBD2 might be the D (5 bases). The V and J ends lost 5 bases and 7 bases respectively, with 8 bases between them. The CDR3 contains 11 residues. CDR3 in amino acids: CASSQAGTQYL. In nucleotides, the CDR3 is TGTGCCAGCAGTCAGGCGGGGACCCAGTACCTC.

The sample holds many counts of this clonotype. The chain recombines TRBV4-1 with TRBJ1-4; D not resolved. From germline, CDR1 is MGHRA and CDR2 YSYEKL. Trimming left V 6 bases short and J 8 bases short, with 16 bases between. The CDR3 totals 14 residues. CDR3 amino acids: CASRSQEGSEKLFF. In DNA form, the CDR3 reads TGCGCCAGCAGGAGCCAGGAAGGGTCGGAAAAACTGTTTTTT.

This clonotype was detected many times. The gene calls are TRBV6-4 and TRBJ1-3, with D uncertain. CDR3 length: 17 amino acids. V lost 4 bases and J lost 0, with 16 bases in between. CDR1 MRHNA and CDR2 SNTAGT come from the germline V gene. The CDR3 sequence: CASSGQLRSSSGNTIYF. The DNA of the CDR3 is TGTGCCAGCAGTGGCCAGTTGAGGTCAAGCTCTGGAAACACCATATATTTT.

This clonotype has a handful of counts. The chain employs TRBV29-1 and TRBJ1-4; a possible D gene is TRBD1 (5 bases). The V gene's germline CDR1 is SQVTM and CDR2 ANQGSEA. The CDR3 spans 12 residues. The V and J ends lost 7 bases and 5 bases respectively, with 11 bases between them. This chain's CDR3 is CSAETANEKLFF. The CDR3 bases are TGCAGCGCGGAGACAGCGAATGAAAAACTGTTTTTT. The full variable domain, completed using reference TRBV29-1 and TRBJ1-4, is SAVISQKPSRDICQRGTSLTIQCQVDSQVTMMFWYRQQPGQSLTLIATANQGSEATYESGFVIDKFPISRPNLTFSTLTVSNMSPEDSSIYLCSAETANEKLFFGSGTQLSVL.

This clonotype has ten or more counts. The chain carries TRBV28 and TRBJ2-3; 8 nucleotides align to TRBD2. With V trimmed by 2 bases and J by 0 bases, 4 bases remained unmatched. CDR1 MDHEN and CDR2 SYDVKM come from the germline V gene. This CDR3 comprises 16 residues. CDR3 sequence (DNA): TGTGCCAGCAGTTTAAGCGGGAGCGGTAGCACAGATACGCAGTATTTT. Translated: CASSLSGSGSTDTQYF.

This clonotype was seen more than once but under ten times. The gene calls are TRBV7-9 and TRBJ2-7, with D maybe TRBD1 (6 bases). The V gene lost 1 base and the J gene lost 2 bases, with 9 bases spanning the gap. This CDR3 is built from 14 residues. CDR1 is SEHNR, CDR2 FQNEAQ, per germline (reference sequence). CDR3 residues: CASSLDRAAYEQYF. The CDR3 DNA follows: TGTGCCAGCAGCTTAGACAGGGCAGCCTACGAGCAGTACTTC.

At least ten counts were recorded for this clonotype. This chain joins TRBV7-2 and TRBJ2-7, with TRBD2 matching over 7 bases. V was pared by 3 bases and J by 3 bases, with 2 bases of the junction left unmatched. The germline V gene encodes CDR1 SGHTA and CDR2 FQGNSA. The CDR3 extends over 13 amino acids. CDR3 sequence reads: CASSFQRDYEQYF. CDR3 nucleotide sequence: TGTGCCAGCAGCTTTCAGCGGGACTACGAGCAGTACTTC.

The chain combines TRBV30 with TRBJ2-7; D is unclear. Germline CDR1 GTSNPN, CDR2 SVGIG (reference sequence). This CDR3 has 12 amino acids. With 0 bases removed from V and 3 bases from J, the gap between germline ends came to 6 bases. The CDR3 bases are TGTGCCTGGAGTGTGGGGTTCTACGAGCAGTACTTC. Translated: CAWSVGFYEQYF.

At least ten counts were recorded for this clonotype. V and J are TRBV6-2 or TRBV6-3 and TRBJ1-1; D uncertain. V dropped 0 bases and J dropped 1 base, with 6 bases sitting between them. Germline V gives CDR1 MNHEY, CDR2 SVGEGT. This CDR3 contains 14 residues. CDR3 amino acids: CASSYSPQNTEAFF. CDR3 DNA sequence: TGTGCCAGCAGTTACTCCCCGCAGAACACTGAAGCTTTCTTT.

This clonotype was detected only once. This CDR3 is CASTDSQNYNYTF. DNA of the CDR3: TGTGCCAGCACCGACAGCCAGAACTATAACTACACCTTC. This sequence joins TRBV12-3 or TRBV12-4 and TRBJ1-2, with D possibly being TRBD1 (5 bases). Trimming took 7 bases from V and 10 from J, leaving 19 bases between them. The CDR3 sequence is 13 residues long.

The gene calls are TRBV27 and TRBJ1-1; D gene ambiguous. The CDR3 has 15 amino acids. Germline loops: CDR1 MNHEY, CDR2 SMNVEV (reference sequence). The V end lost 11 bases, the J end lost 11 bases, and 30 bases lay between the germline ends. For the CDR3, the DNA is TGTGCCCGCCGTCCGCGCCCCCCTCTTCCCCCTGCCGCTTTCTTT. This codes for CARRPRPPLPPAAFF.

This clonotype has ten or more counts. As DNA, the CDR3 is TGTGCCAGCAGCTTAATGCCTAGCGAATCCTACGAGCAGTACTTC. Amino acids: CASSLMPSESYEQYF. The chain is built from TRBV7-3 and TRBJ2-7; TRBD2 is a possible D gene (6 bases). Germline V lookup: CDR1 SGHTA, CDR2 FQGTGA. Trimming cost V 1 base and J 1 base, with 11 bases left between them. The CDR3 totals 15 residues.

This clonotype was detected many times. The chain employs TRBV7-6 and TRBJ2-6, with D unresolved. Per germline, CDR1 SGHVS and CDR2 FNYEAQ. Trimming cost V 1 base and J 0 bases, with 1 base left between them. The CDR3 contains 14 residues. The CDR3 reads CASSLVSGANVLTF. The CDR3 DNA is TGTGCCAGCAGCTTAGTCTCTGGGGCCAACGTCCTGACTTTC.

The rearrangement joins TRBV10-3 to TRBJ2-1; 8 bases line up with TRBD1. There are 13 residues in the CDR3. Germline CDR1 ENHRY, CDR2 SYGVKD. Trimming took 8 bases from V and 4 from J; bases not matched to a gene: 4. DNA of the CDR3: TGTGCCATCCGGGACAGGTCATACAATGAGCAGTTCTTC. This sequence encodes CAIRDRSYNEQFF.

The J gene is TRBJ2-7, the V gene TRBV29-1; maybe TRBD2 (6 bases). Germline V gene lookup returns CDR1 SQVTM and CDR2 ANQGSEA. The germline V and J ends were trimmed by 6 bases and 1 base, with 13 bases remaining between them. This CDR3 contains 13 residues. The CDR3 nucleotides read TGCAGCGTGGGGGGATTAACTTCCTACGAGCAGTACTTC. Its protein product is CSVGGLTSYEQYF.

This clonotype has a count of ten or more. V is TRBV20-1 and J is TRBJ2-2; D is possibly TRBD1 (6 bases). Trimming took off 1 base at V and 6 bases at J, with 15 bases between the two ends. The V gene's germline CDR1 is DFQATT and CDR2 SNEGSKA (reference sequence). The CDR3 totals 15 residues. The CDR3 spells CSARGLDQGPGELFF. The CDR3 nucleotides are TGCAGTGCTAGAGGCCTTGACCAGGGGCCCGGGGAGCTGTTTTTT.

This clonotype was observed at least ten times. This chain joins TRBV24-1 and TRBJ2-3; 7 nucleotides agree with TRBD2. Germline CDR1 is KGHDR and CDR2 is SFDVKD. Trimming at V came to 3 bases and at J to 0 bases, leaving 8 bases not matched to a gene. CDR3 length equals 17 residues. CDR3 region: CATSDIPSGRSTDTQYF. CDR3 sequence (DNA): TGTGCCACCAGTGATATCCCTAGCGGACGTAGCACAGATACGCAGTATTTT.

This clonotype was counted only a few times. This chain links TRBV3-1 with TRBJ2-2, with D perhaps matching TRBD1 (6 bases). This CDR3 region has 18 residues. Trimming took off 2 bases at V and 5 bases at J, with 21 bases between the two ends. Germline V gives CDR1 LGHDT, CDR2 YNNKEL (reference sequence). The CDR3 reads CASSQYPWTAFGTGELFF. The CDR3 region has the DNA TGTGCCAGCAGCCAATACCCTTGGACAGCCTTCGGGACCGGGGAGCTGTTTTTT.

This clonotype was recorded many times. The J gene is TRBJ1-4, the V gene TRBV5-1; no clear D. Germline V gives CDR1 SGHRS, CDR2 YFSETQ. Trimming removed 4 bases at V and 6 bases at J, with 16 bases between. The CDR3 spans 15 residues. The CDR3 DNA is TGCGCCAGCAGCCCCTCGGGAGACCGTGATGAAAAACTGTTTTTT. Translation: CASSPSGDRDEKLFF.

This clonotype was counted at least ten times. This rearrangement joins TRBV14 to TRBJ1-1; D is unresolved. Germline-derived CDR1 and CDR2 are SGHDN and FVKESK. The CDR3 consists of 15 residues. V lost 4 bases, J lost 1 base, and 13 bases lay in between. CDR3 sequence reads: CASSLEEGRNTEAFF. CDR3 sequence (DNA): TGTGCCAGCAGCCTAGAGGAAGGGAGGAACACTGAAGCTTTCTTT.